This T cell receptor beta chain was sequenced in a study of blood T cell repertoires in COVID-19. The overall study: Specimens from acute and convalescent COVID-19 originated in the United States, Italy and Spain.

Sequenced by immunoSEQ multiplex PCR; TCRdb stores in-frame clones only, minus some. The sample lists roughly 130,000 clones; 84% were seen once. Sequencing was done on a sample of PBMCs or T cells enriched from blood (not recorded which). The TCR sequence derives from a woman between 50 and 59 years old with acute COVID-19.

The CDR3 sequence: CATTSGRGETQYF. CDR3 nucleotides: TGCGCCACCACTAGCGGGAGGGGAGAGACCCAGTACTTC. The chain links TRBV5-1 to TRBJ2-5; 13 positions match TRBD2. This CDR3 spans 13 amino acids. J gave up 4 bases and V 9 bases, and 3 bases lay outside the gene matches. Germline CDR1 and CDR2: SGHRS and YFSETQ.